The 25 T cell receptor beta chains given below trace back to one sample, sequenced in a study of technical replicates of blood from a few donors. Sequenced by immunoSEQ multiplex PCR; TCRdb stores in-frame clones only, minus some. The sample lists about 79,000 clones, under 95% occurring once. The material sequenced was T cells isolated from PBMCs. The receptors originated from a human donor in good health.

The table lists this clone with a few counts. The genes are TRBV10-3 and TRBJ1-1; D ambiguous. V dropped 7 bases and J dropped 3 bases, with 6 bases sitting between them. This CDR3 contains 11 residues. Germline V gene lookup returns CDR1 ENHRY and CDR2 SYGVKD. The CDR3 loop is CAIIRDTEAFF. CDR3 nucleotide sequence: TGTGCCATCATACGGGACACTGAAGCTTTCTTT.

The V call is TRBV2, the J call TRBJ1-2, with D unresolved. The CDR3 has 15 residues. Germline V lookup: CDR1 SNHLY, CDR2 FYNNEI. V lost 2 bases and J lost 4, with 14 bases in between. The chain's CDR3 is CASSESPGSGYGYTF. CDR3 DNA sequence: TGTGCCAGCAGTGAATCCCCGGGATCGGGCTATGGCTACACCTTC.

The rearrangement uses TRBV29-1 and TRBJ1-1; D gene uncertain. Germline V gene data show CDR1 as SQVTM and CDR2 as ANQGSEA. The V end lost 8 bases, the J end lost 10 bases, and 20 bases lay between the germline ends. The CDR3 is 12 amino acids. The CDR3 nucleotides read TGCAGCCCCATGAGGGCGGGAGACTTAGCTTTCTTT. Protein product: CSPMRAGDLAFF.

The rearrangement links TRBV19 to TRBJ2-6; 7 bases line up with TRBD1. V was pared by 6 bases and J by 1 base, with 9 bases of the junction left unmatched. The CDR3 loop spans 17 amino acids. The V gene's germline CDR1 is LNHDA and CDR2 SQIVND (reference sequence). CDR3 amino acids: CASSLVTGVSGANVLTF. CDR3 nucleotide sequence: TGTGCCAGTAGCTTGGTTACAGGGGTATCTGGGGCCAACGTCCTGACTTTC.

The chain carries TRBV28 and TRBJ2-1; 12 bases align to TRBD2. The CDR3 sequence is 18 residues long. Per germline, CDR1 MDHEN and CDR2 SYDVKM. The J segment lost 10 bases and the V segment lost 4 bases, leaving 17 bases of the junction unmatched. The CDR3 spells CASSSNARSSGRAPEQFF. CDR3 bases: TGTGCCAGCAGTTCAAACGCCCGATCTAGCGGGAGGGCCCCCGAGCAGTTCTTC.

CDR3 DNA: TGTGCCAGCAGTTCCTCTAGTTCCGCCGGGTACAATGAGCAGTTCTTC. Encoded protein: CASSSSSSAGYNEQFF. This chain uses TRBV28 with TRBJ2-1, with D unresolved. V was cut by 4 bases and J by 4 bases, with 17 bases left in between. Germline V CDR1 and CDR2: MDHEN, SYDVKM. The CDR3 is made up of 16 amino acids.

The V call is TRBV19, the J call TRBJ1-2; no clear D. CDR3 length: 16 residues. The germline gives CDR1 LNHDA, CDR2 SQIVND (reference sequence). The V and J ends lost 6 bases and 5 bases respectively, with 22 bases between them. The CDR3 DNA reads TGTGCCAGTAGCCGAACGCTGACCCCCGAGGGATATGGCTACACCTTC. This sequence encodes CASSRTLTPEGYGYTF.

The rearrangement joins TRBV14 to TRBJ1-2; no clear D. CDR3 length equals 13 residues. Trimming stripped 2 bases from V and 8 bases from J, with 12 bases between. Germline loops: CDR1 SGHDN, CDR2 FVKESK. CDR3 DNA sequence: TGTGCCAGCAGCCAAACACGGGTCGGGGGCTACACCTTC. It specifies CASSQTRVGGYTF.

V usage is TRBV5-1 and J usage is TRBJ1-5; 7 bases agree with TRBD1. The germline V gene encodes CDR1 SGHRS and CDR2 YFSETQ. The CDR3 runs to 14 residues. V dropped 2 bases and J dropped 1; count of bases not matched to a gene: 0. CDR3 in DNA: TGCGCCAGCAGCTTAGGGGGCAGCAATCAGCCCCAGCATTTT. Its translation: CASSLGGSNQPQHF.

This sequence joins TRBV5-4 and TRBJ2-5, with 10 bases matching TRBD2. The CDR3 length is 18 residues. J gave up 5 bases and V 5 bases, and 18 bases lay outside the gene matches. Germline loops: CDR1 SGHNT, CDR2 YYREEE (reference sequence). CDR3 in DNA: TGTGCCAGCAGTTGGGGACAAATCAGCGGGGGGGGAACGGAGACCCAGTACTTC. Protein product: CASSWGQISGGGTETQYF. Using reference TRBV5-4 and TRBJ2-5 for the parts outside the CDR3, the full variable domain is ETGVTQSPTHLIKTRGQQVTLRCSSQSGHNTVSWYQQALGQGPQFIFQYYREEENGRGNFPPRFSGLQFPNYSSELNVNALELDDSALYLCASSWGQISGGGTETQYFGPGTRLLVL.

CDR3 in amino acids: CASSLAGSKNIQYF. CDR3 nucleotides: TGTGCCAGCAGTTTGGCGGGGAGCAAAAACATTCAGTACTTC. The chain combines TRBV28 with TRBJ2-4, with a possible D match to TRBD2 (6 bases). V gave up 3 bases and J gave up 3 bases, with 9 bases separating them. Looked up from germline, CDR1 is MDHEN and CDR2 is SYDVKM. CDR3 length: 14 amino acids.

This clone appeared a single time. The rearrangement uses TRBV4-1 and TRBJ2-3; D is ambiguous. The CDR3 length is 15 residues. V was cut by 1 base and J by 1 base, with 9 bases left in between. CDR1 and CDR2 from the germline V gene are MGHRA and YSYEKL. This chain's CDR3 is CASSQARVGTDTQYF. In nucleotides, the CDR3 is TGCGCCAGCAGCCAAGCCCGGGTGGGCACAGATACGCAGTATTTT.

The chain uses TRBV5-1 and TRBJ1-2, with 8 bases lining up with TRBD1. The ends lost 4 bases at V and 4 bases at J; junction bases unmatched: 12. The CDR3 contains 16 residues. Germline assignment: CDR1 SGHRS and CDR2 YFSETQ. The CDR3 DNA sequence: TGCGCCAGCAGCCCCACTCCGGGACAGGCAGCCTATGGCTACACCTTC. It codes for CASSPTPGQAAYGYTF. Complete variable domain (other parts from reference TRBV5-1 and TRBJ1-2): KAGVTQTPRYLIKTRGQQVTLSCSPISGHRSVSWYQQTPGQGLQFLFEYFSETQRNKGNFPGRFSGRQFSNSRSEMNVSTLELGDSALYLCASSPTPGQAAYGYTFGSGTRLTVV.

J is TRBJ2-7 and V is TRBV6-5, with D possibly TRBD1 on 6 matching bases. The CDR3 is 13 residues long. Germline-derived CDR1 and CDR2 are MNHEY and SVGAGI. The V and J ends lost 4 bases and 3 bases respectively, with 10 bases between them. The CDR3 protein is CASSSGHLYEQYF. Here the CDR3 DNA reads TGTGCCAGCAGTTCGGGACACCTCTACGAGCAGTACTTC.

The chain uses TRBV25-1 and TRBJ2-5, with 9 bases identical to TRBD1. V dropped 6 bases and J dropped 5; count of bases not matched to a gene: 10. CDR3 length equals 15 residues. From germline, CDR1 is MGHDK and CDR2 SYGVNS. The CDR3 DNA follows: TGTGCCAGCAGGGGGGACAGGGTGTTCCAGGAGACCCAGTACTTC. This encodes CASRGDRVFQETQYF. The variable domain in full, completed from reference TRBV25-1 and TRBJ2-5, reads EADIYQTPRYLVIGTGKKITLECSQTMGHDKMYWYQQDPGMELHLIHYSYGVNSTEKGDLSSESTVSRIRTEHFPLTLESARPSHTSQYLCASRGDRVFQETQYFGPGTRLLVL.

J is TRBJ2-3 and V is TRBV5-1, with 13 positions matching TRBD2. Trimming cost V 3 bases and J 4 bases; bases outside gene matches: 5. The CDR3 sequence is 16 residues long. Germline CDR1 and CDR2: SGHRS and YFSETQ. The CDR3 is CASSSATSGGADTQYF. The CDR3 nucleotides are TGCGCCAGCAGCTCCGCAACTAGCGGGGGGGCAGATACGCAGTATTTT.

The chain combines TRBV27 with TRBJ2-7; TRBD1 matches at 7 bases. CDR1 is MNHEY, CDR2 SMNVEV, per germline (reference sequence). The CDR3 totals 13 residues. V trimming: 6 bases; J trimming: 0 bases; junction bases outside the gene matches: 2. The CDR3 nucleotides are TGTGCCAGCAGGACAGGGAGCTCCTACGAGCAGTACTTC. It specifies CASRTGSSYEQYF.

The CDR3 protein is CASSVAPGRADTIYF. The CDR3 nucleotides are TGTGCCAGCAGCGTAGCCCCGGGGAGGGCGGACACCATATATTTT. This chain uses TRBV9 with TRBJ1-3; no clear D gene. CDR1 is SGDLS and CDR2 is YYNGEE in the germline V gene. The ends were cut back, 0 bases at V and 8 bases at J, with 15 bases in the middle. This CDR3 is 15 amino acids long.

The chain combines TRBV6-1 with TRBJ2-1; D perhaps matches TRBD1 (6 bases). With 6 bases removed from V and 2 bases from J, the gap between germline ends came to 14 bases. Germline V CDR1 and CDR2: MNHNS, SASEGT. This CDR3 is built from 15 residues. The CDR3 sequence: CASSTYRAPYNEQFF. CDR3 coding DNA: TGTGCCAGCAGCACTTACAGGGCTCCCTACAATGAGCAGTTCTTC.

This chain links TRBV29-1 with TRBJ2-3; D uncertain. This CDR3 contains 12 residues. Trimming cost V 4 bases and J 2 bases, with 7 bases left between them. The V gene's germline CDR1 is SQVTM and CDR2 ANQGSEA. CDR3 sequence: CSVVAPTDTQYF. Here the CDR3 DNA reads TGCAGCGTTGTGGCCCCCACAGATACGCAGTATTTT.

The rearrangement uses TRBV28 and TRBJ1-4; 7 positions match TRBD1. V was clipped by 6 bases and J by 2 bases; unmatched bases: 9. Germline CDR1 MDHEN, CDR2 SYDVKM. CDR3 length equals 16 residues. CDR3 amino acids: CASSSTGAATNEKLFF. The CDR3 DNA reads as TGTGCCAGCAGCTCTACAGGGGCCGCCACTAATGAAAAACTGTTTTTT.

The chain has TRBV27 and TRBJ2-7; 13 positions match TRBD2. CDR3 length: 17 residues. Germline assignment: CDR1 MNHEY and CDR2 SMNVEV (reference sequence). The ends lost 5 bases at V and 3 bases at J; junction bases unmatched: 10. CDR3 DNA sequence: TGTGCCAGCAGTGCACGCCTGGGACTAGCGGGGAACTACGAGCAGTACTTC. Its translation: CASSARLGLAGNYEQYF.

The chain combines TRBV6-5 with TRBJ1-2; the match to TRBD1 covers 8 bases. The germline CDR1 and CDR2 sequences are MNHEY and SVGAGI. The CDR3 consists of 14 residues. V dropped 0 bases and J dropped 13; count of bases not matched to a gene: 10. Written as DNA, the CDR3 is TGTGCCAGCAGTTACTCGGTCCGTGACAGGGGATGCACCTTC. It yields the protein CASSYSVRDRGCTF.

This sequence joins TRBV6-1 and TRBJ2-2, with TRBD1 matching over 7 bases. CDR1 and CDR2 from the germline V gene are MNHNS and SASEGT. The CDR3 extends over 15 amino acids. With 4 bases clipped from V and 5 bases from J, the junction kept 7 bases outside the gene matches. CDR3 region: CASSGGQLLTGELFF. CDR3 nucleotides: TGTGCCAGCAGTGGGGGACAGCTTTTGACCGGGGAGCTGTTTTTT.

The rearrangement joins TRBV6-6 to TRBJ1-1; 10 bases align to TRBD1. Germline-derived CDR1 and CDR2 are MNHNY and SVGAGI (reference sequence). The junction had 6 bases not matched to a gene; V was cut back by 4 bases and J by 1 base. The CDR3 has 16 amino acids. The CDR3 here is CASSWWTGGENTEAFF. CDR3 DNA: TGTGCCAGCAGTTGGTGGACAGGGGGGGAGAACACTGAAGCTTTCTTT.